The clone carrying this T cell receptor beta chain was seen ten or more times. The antigen is undetermined. A read error is likely, as this CDR3 ends without the conserved phenylalanine or tryptophan. Germline V CDR1 and CDR2: SGHNT, YENEEA. The CDR3 covers 15 residues. After removal of 0 bases from V and 6 bases from J, the junction contained 5 bases not matched to a gene. The sample's time point: patch test 2, 6 weeks after DPC sensitization. Treatment of the sample: therapeutic diphenylcyclopropenone sensitization with weekly scalp DPC. Individual cDNA molecules each carried unique molecular identifiers attached by the library. MiXCR was run by TCRdb on the RACE reads, yielding one entry per CDR3 protein. Of 80,000 to 100,000 distinct CDR3 sequences in the sample, approximately 8.6% were seen once. These data originate in a study of human T cells and chemical hapten exposure. Across the study: 2% DPC applied to an approximately 2 cm by approximately 2 cm arm area sensitized donors. Study-wide points: Expanded TCRs showed more large CDR3 clusters than pre-sensitization or healthy control sets. Because they had alopecia, donors may respond immunologically unlike healthy people.

The sequences come from whole blood, collected in connection with sensitization to the hapten diphenylcyclopropenone (DPC). This receptor was identified in a woman aged 35 to 49 with alopecia areata. Some clones in this sample may be carry-over from other donors' samples. This sequence joins TRBV11-3 and TRBJ2-1; 7 bases are shared with TRBD2. This CDR3 reads CASSLDRASGNEQFV. The CDR3 nucleotides are TGTGCCAGCAGCTTAGATCGCGCTAGCGGCAATGAGCAGTTCGTC.